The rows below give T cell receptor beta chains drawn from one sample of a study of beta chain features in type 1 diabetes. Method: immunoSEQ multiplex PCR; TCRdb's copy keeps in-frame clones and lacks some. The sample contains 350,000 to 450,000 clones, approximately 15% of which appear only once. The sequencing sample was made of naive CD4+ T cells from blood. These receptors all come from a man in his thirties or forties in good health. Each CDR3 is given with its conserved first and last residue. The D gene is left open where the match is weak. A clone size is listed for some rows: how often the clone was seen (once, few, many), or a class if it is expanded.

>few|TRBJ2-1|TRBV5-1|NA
CASSLERARFSYNEQFF
TGCGCCAGCAGCTTGGAAAGAGCCAGGTTCTCATACAATGAGCAGTTCTTC
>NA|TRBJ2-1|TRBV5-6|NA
CASSLPGVLTNEQFF
TGTGCCAGCAGCTTGCCGGGGGTACTTACGAATGAGCAGTTCTTC
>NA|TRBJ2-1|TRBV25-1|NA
CATRLGAYNEQFF
TGTGCCACCAGACTGGGAGCCTACAATGAGCAGTTCTTC
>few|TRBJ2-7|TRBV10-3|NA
CAISPGQGFSEQYF
TGTGCCATCAGCCCGGGACAAGGATTTAGCGAGCAGTACTTC
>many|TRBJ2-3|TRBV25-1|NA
CASRALQTQYF
TGTGCCAGCAGGGCACTCCAGACGCAGTATTTT
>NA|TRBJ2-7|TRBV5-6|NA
CASSIGLSSYEQYF
TGTGCCAGCAGCATCGGACTAAGCTCCTACGAGCAGTACTTC
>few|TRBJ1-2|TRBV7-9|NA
CASSHSDTGPTERYGYTF
TGTGCCAGCAGCCACTCCGACACAGGGCCTACCGAAAGGTATGGCTACACCTTC
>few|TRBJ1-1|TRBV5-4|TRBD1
CASRAPPTGSNTEAFF
TGTGCCAGCCGAGCGCCGCCGACAGGGAGTAATACTGAAGCTTTCTTT
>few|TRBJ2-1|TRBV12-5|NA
CASGLGTEYGFF
TGTGCTAGTGGTTTGGGAACAGAGTATGGGTTCTTC
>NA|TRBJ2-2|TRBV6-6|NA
CASSRSGGGGTGELFF
TGTGCCAGCAGCCGGTCTGGGGGCGGGGGCACCGGGGAGCTGTTTTTT
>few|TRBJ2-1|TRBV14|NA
CASSRARFEQFF
TGTGCCAGCAGCCGAGCTCGGTTTGAGCAGTTCTTC
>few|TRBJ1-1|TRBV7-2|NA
CASSPRTAIEAFF
TGTGCCAGCAGCCCTCGGACTGCGATTGAAGCTTTCTTT
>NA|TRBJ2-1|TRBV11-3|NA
CASSLFGQWGNNEQFF
TGTGCCAGCAGCTTATTCGGTCAATGGGGAAACAATGAGCAGTTCTTC
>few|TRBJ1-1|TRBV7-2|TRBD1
CASSLTGQYTEAFF
TGTGCCAGCAGCTTAACGGGACAGTACACTGAAGCTTTCTTT
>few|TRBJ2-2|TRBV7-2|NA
CASSSRSGYNTGELFF
TGTGCCAGCAGCTCCCGTTCGGGGTACAACACCGGGGAGCTGTTTTTT
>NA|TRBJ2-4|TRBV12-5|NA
CASGSLAKNIQYF
TGTGCTAGTGGTTCTTTAGCCAAAAACATTCAGTACTTC
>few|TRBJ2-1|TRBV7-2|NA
CASRPVGPVGNEQFF
TGTGCCAGTCGACCAGTTGGGCCCGTTGGCAATGAGCAGTTCTTC
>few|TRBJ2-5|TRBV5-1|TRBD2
CASSLGGGLPGSQYF
TGCGCCAGCAGCTTAGGCGGGGGGCTACCCGGGTCCCAGTACTTC
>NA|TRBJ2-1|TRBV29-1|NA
CSVIGVSYNEQFF
TGCAGCGTTATAGGAGTTTCCTACAATGAGCAGTTCTTC
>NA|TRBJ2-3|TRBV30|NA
CAWTEIDTQYF
TGTGCCTGGACCGAAATAGATACGCAGTATTTT
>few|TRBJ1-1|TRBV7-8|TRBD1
CASSLGQGAPNTEAFF
TGTGCCAGCAGCTTAGGACAGGGGGCGCCGAACACTGAAGCTTTCTTT
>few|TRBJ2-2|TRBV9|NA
CASSVGTGELFF
TGTGCCAGCAGCGTCGGGACCGGGGAGCTGTTTTTT
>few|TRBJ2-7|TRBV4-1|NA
CASSRLVDNEQYF
TGCGCCAGCAGTAGGCTAGTAGATAACGAGCAGTACTTC
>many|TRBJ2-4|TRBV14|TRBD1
CASSHRQGMRNIQYF
TGTGCCAGCAGCCACCGACAGGGTATGAGAAACATTCAGTACTTC
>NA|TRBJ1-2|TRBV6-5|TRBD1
CASTRGQDYGYTF
TGTGCCAGCACCAGAGGACAGGACTATGGCTACACCTTC
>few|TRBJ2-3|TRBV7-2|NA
CASSLNAADTQYF
TGTGCCAGCAGCTTAAACGCGGCAGATACGCAGTATTTT
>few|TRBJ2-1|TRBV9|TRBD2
CASSPRLAGLDNEQFF
TGTGCCAGCAGCCCCCGACTAGCGGGACTCGACAATGAGCAGTTCTTC
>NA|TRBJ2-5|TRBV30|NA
CAWSNRETQYF
TGTGCCTGGAGCAACAGGGAGACCCAGTACTTC